This TCR beta chain was sequenced in a study of T cell changes during pregnancy in multiple sclerosis. Clones were read by immunoSEQ multiplex PCR, and TCRdb kept only the in-frame ones, dropping some. The data hold 56,000 or so clones, with about nine tenths observed a single time. CDR3 length equals 14 residues. Per the germline V gene, CDR1 is SGHRS and CDR2 is YFSETQ. V shed 4 bases, J shed 2 bases, and the junction held 3 bases outside the gene matches. The V and J genes are TRBV5-1 and TRBJ2-7, with TRBD2 identical over 10 bases. The sequences come from peripheral blood, collected after pregnancy. The TCR sequence derives from a female donor with multiple sclerosis, enrolled in a pregnancy study. The CDR3 here is CASSASGGAYEQYF. CDR3 nucleotides: TGCGCCAGCAGCGCTAGCGGGGGAGCCTACGAGCAGTACTTC.